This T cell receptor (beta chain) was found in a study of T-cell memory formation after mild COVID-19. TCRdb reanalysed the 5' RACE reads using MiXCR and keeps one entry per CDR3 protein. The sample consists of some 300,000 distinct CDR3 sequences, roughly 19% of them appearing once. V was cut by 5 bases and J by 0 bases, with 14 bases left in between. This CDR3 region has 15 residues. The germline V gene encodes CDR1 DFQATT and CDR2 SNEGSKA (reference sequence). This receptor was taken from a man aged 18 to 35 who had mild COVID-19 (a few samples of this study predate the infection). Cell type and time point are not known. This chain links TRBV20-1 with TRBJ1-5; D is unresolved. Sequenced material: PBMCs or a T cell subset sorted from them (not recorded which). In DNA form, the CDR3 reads TGCAGTGCTGACCCCGTAGATGATAGCAATCAGCCCCAGCATTTT. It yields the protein CSADPVDDSNQPQHF.